This T cell receptor (beta chain) was captured by sequencing in a study of metastatic and nonmetastatic thyroid tumors. For the study at large: Samples came from malignant and benign thyroid patients, and repertoires were compared across blood and tumor or nodule tissue. Study results and limitations: Reports indicated that malignant thyroid tumors showed significantly higher TCR beta diversity than benign nodules did, in blood and tumor.

Trimming took 3 bases from V and 0 from J, leaving 8 bases between them. Germline V lookup: CDR1 MNHEY, CDR2 SVGEGT. The CDR3 is 15 residues long. Original processing notes: The study built a papillary thyroid cancer distant-metastasis classifier from CDR3 differences across clinicopathological groups. Using MiXCR, TCRdb reanalyzed the PCR reads. The authors' filters were not applied to this entry. The sample lists roughly 30,000 clones; roughly a tenth were seen once. No treatment of any kind had been given to any patient before thyroid surgery. This clone showed up many times. Its cognate antigen is unknown.

The chain uses TRBV6-2 or TRBV6-3 and TRBJ1-4; D remains ambiguous. Sequenced sample: blood. The receptor was derived from a female donor with papillary thyroid cancer or a benign thyroid nodule (not recorded which). Some clones in this sample may be carry-over from other donors' samples. CDR3 sequence reads: CASSYWVATNEKLFF. Here the CDR3 DNA reads TGTGCCAGCAGTTATTGGGTTGCAACTAATGAAAAACTGTTTTTT.